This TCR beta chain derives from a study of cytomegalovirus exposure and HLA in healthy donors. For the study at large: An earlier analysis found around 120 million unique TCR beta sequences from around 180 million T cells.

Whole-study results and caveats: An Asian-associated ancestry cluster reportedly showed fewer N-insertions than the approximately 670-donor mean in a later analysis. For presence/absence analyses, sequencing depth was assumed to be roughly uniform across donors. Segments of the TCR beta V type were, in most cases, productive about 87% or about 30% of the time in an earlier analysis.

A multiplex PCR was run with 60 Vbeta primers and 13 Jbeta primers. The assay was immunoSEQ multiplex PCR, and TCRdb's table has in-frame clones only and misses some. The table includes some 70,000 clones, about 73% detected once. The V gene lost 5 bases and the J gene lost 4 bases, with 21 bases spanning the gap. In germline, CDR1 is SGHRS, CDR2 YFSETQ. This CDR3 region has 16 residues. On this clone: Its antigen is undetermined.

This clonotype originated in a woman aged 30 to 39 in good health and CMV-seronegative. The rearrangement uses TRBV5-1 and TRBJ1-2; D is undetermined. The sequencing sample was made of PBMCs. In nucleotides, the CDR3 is TGCGCCAGCAGTCTGTCTGGTGGGGAGCGGAGCTATGGCTACACCTTC. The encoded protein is CASSLSGGERSYGYTF. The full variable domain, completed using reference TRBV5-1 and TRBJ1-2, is KAGVTQTPRYLIKTRGQQVTLSCSPISGHRSVSWYQQTPGQGLQFLFEYFSETQRNKGNFPGRFSGRQFSNSRSEMNVSTLELGDSALYLCASSLSGGERSYGYTFGSGTRLTVV.